This TCR beta chain was sequenced for a study of CD8 T cells in ankylosing spondylitis. Germline V gene data show CDR1 as LGHNT and CDR2 as FRNRAP. The CDR3 spans 15 residues. V trimming: 5 bases; J trimming: 4 bases; junction bases outside the gene matches: 6. In the case of this clonotype: Antigen specificity is unknown.

General study findings and limits: Characteristic, it appeared, of ankylosing spondylitis blood was a TCR beta motif of eight highly homologous variants. Existing reports had already noted some motif variants in reactive arthritis synovial fluid and blood. Disease-associated clones were reportedly significantly overrepresented in matched ankylosing spondylitis synovial fluid.

Quantitative barcoded 5'-RACE was used to prepare TCR beta libraries. TCRdb fed the 5' RACE reads into MiXCR, producing one record per CDR3 protein. The data contain 150,000 or so distinct CDR3 sequences, 11% of them singletons. The clonotype was recovered from a male donor with ankylosing spondylitis or in good health (not recorded which). This sequence joins TRBV12-5 and TRBJ2-2; TRBD1 aligns across 8 bases. The specimen was blood, either unsorted or a sorted T cell fraction (not recorded which). This CDR3 reads CASGLRQGRTGELFF. In DNA form, the CDR3 reads TGTGCTAGTGGTCTGAGACAGGGGCGCACCGGGGAGCTGTTTTTT.